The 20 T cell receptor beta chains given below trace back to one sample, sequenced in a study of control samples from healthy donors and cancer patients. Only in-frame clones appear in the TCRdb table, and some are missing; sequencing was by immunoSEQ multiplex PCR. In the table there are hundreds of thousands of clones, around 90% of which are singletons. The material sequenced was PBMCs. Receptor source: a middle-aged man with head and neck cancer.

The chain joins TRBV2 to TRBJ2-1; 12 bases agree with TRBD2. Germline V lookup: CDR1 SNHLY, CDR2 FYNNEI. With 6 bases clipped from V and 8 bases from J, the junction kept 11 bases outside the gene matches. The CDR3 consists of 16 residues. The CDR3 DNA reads TGTGCCAGCAGCTCACTAGCGGGAGGCAGGGGGGATGAGCAGTTCTTC. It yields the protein CASSSLAGGRGDEQFF.

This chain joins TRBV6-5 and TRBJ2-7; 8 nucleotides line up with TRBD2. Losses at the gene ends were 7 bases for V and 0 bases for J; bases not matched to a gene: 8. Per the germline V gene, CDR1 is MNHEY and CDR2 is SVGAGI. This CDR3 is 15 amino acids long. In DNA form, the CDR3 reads TGTGCCAGCAATAAAAGACTAGCGAACTCCTACGAGCAGTACTTC. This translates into CASNKRLANSYEQYF.

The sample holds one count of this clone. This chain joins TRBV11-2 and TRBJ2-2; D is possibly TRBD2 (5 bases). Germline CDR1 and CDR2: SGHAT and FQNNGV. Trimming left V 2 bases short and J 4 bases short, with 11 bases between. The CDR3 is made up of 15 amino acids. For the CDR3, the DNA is TGTGCCAGCAGCTTAAACCCAGGACTCACCGGGGAGCTGTTTTTT. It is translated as CASSLNPGLTGELFF.

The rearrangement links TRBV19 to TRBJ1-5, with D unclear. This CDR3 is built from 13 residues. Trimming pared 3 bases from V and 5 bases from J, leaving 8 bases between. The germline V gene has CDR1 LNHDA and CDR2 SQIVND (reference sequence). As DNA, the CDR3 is TGTGCCAGTAGTATCCACCAGGATCAGCCCCAGCATTTT. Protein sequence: CASSIHQDQPQHF.

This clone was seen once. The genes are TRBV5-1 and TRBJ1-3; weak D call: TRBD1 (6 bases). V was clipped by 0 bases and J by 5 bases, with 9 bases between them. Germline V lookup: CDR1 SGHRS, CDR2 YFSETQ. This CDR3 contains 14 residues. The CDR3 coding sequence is TGCGCCAGCAGCTTGGAGGGACAAAGAAACACCATATATTTT. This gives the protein CASSLEGQRNTIYF.

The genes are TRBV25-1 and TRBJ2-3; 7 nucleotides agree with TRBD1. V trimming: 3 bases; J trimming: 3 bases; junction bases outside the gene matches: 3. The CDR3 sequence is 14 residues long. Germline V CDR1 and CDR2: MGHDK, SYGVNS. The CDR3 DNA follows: TGTGCCAGCAGTGAGCCACAGGGGACAGATACGCAGTATTTT. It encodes CASSEPQGTDTQYF.

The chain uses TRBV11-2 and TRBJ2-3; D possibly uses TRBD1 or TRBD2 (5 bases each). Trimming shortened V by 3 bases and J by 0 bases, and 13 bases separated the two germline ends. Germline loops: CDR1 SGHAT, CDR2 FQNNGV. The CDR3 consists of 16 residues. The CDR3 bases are TGTGCCAGCAGCTTTGGGACGGACGTAAGCACAGATACGCAGTATTTT. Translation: CASSFGTDVSTDTQYF. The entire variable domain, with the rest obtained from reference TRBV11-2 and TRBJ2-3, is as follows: EAGVAQSPRYKIIEKRQSVAFWCNPISGHATLYWYQQILGQGPKLLIQFQNNGVVDDSQLPKDRFSAERLKGVDSTLKIQPAKLEDSAVYLCASSFGTDVSTDTQYFGPGTRLTVL.

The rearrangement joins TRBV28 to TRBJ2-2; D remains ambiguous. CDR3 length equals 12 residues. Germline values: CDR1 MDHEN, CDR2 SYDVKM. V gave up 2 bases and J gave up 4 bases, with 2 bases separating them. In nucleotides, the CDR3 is TGTGCCAGCAGTTTACGCACCGGGGAGCTGTTTTTT. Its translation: CASSLRTGELFF. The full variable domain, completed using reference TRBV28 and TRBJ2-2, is DVKVTQSSRYLVKRTGEKVFLECVQDMDHENMFWYRQDPGLGLRLIYFSYDVKMKEKGDIPEGYSVSREKKERFSLILESASTNQTSMYLCASSLRTGELFFGEGSRLTVL.

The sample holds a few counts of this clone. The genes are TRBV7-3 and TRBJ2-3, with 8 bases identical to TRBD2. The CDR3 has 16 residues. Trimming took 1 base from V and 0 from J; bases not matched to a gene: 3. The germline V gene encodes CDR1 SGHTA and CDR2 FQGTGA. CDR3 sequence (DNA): TGTGCCAGCAGCTTAAAGGCGGGGGGTAGCACAGATACGCAGTATTTT. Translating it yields CASSLKAGGSTDTQYF.

The CDR3 region has the DNA TGTGCCAGCAGTTACCGGGGGGGTTCTGGAAACACCATATATTTT. Residues: CASSYRGGSGNTIYF. The chain uses TRBV6-6 and TRBJ1-3; D is perhaps TRBD1 (5 bases). Trimming took 2 bases from V and 1 from J, leaving 9 bases between them. CDR3 length: 15 amino acids. Germline CDR1 reads MNHNY; CDR2 reads SVGAGI (reference sequence).

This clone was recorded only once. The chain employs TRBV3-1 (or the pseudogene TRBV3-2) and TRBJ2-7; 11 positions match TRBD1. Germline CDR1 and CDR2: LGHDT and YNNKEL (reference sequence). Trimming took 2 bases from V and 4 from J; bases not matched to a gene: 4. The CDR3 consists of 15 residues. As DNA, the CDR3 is TGTGCCAGCAGCCAAATGGGGACAGGGGGGTACGAGCAGTACTTC. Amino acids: CASSQMGTGGYEQYF.

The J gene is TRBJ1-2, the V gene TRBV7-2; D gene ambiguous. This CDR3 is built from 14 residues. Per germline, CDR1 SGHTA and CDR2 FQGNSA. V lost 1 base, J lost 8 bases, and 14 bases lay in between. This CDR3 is CASSLGPNSRGYTF. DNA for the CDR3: TGTGCCAGCAGCTTAGGTCCAAATTCGCGGGGCTACACCTTC.

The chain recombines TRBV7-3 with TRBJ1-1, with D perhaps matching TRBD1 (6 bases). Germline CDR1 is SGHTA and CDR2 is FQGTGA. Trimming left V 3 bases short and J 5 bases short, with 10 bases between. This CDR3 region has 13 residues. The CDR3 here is CASSFGGLTEAFF. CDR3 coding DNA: TGTGCCAGCAGCTTCGGGGGGCTTACTGAAGCTTTCTTT.

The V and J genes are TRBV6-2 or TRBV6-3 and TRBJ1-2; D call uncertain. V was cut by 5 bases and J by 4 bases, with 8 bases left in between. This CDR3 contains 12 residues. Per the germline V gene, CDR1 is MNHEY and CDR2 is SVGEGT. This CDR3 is CASSRDLYGYTF. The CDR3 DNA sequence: TGTGCCAGCAGTCGGGATCTCTATGGCTACACCTTC.

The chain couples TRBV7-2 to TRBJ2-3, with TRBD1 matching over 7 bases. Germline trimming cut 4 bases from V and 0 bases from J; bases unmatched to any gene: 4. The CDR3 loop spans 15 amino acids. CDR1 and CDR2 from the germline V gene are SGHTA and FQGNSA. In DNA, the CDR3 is TGTGCCAGCAGCTACGACAGGGATAGCACAGATACGCAGTATTTT. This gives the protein CASSYDRDSTDTQYF.

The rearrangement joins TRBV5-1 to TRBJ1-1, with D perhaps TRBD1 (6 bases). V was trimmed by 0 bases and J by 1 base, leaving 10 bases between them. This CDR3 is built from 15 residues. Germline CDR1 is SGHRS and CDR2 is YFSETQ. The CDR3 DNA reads TGCGCCAGCAGCTTGGCCGCGACAGGGAACACTGAAGCTTTCTTT. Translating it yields CASSLAATGNTEAFF.

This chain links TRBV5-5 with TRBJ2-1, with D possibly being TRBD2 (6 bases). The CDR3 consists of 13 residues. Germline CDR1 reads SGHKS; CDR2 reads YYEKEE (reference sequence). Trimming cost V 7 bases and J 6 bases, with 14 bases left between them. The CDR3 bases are TGTGCCAGCGGATCGAGGGGAGGCAATGAGCAGTTCTTC. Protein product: CASGSRGGNEQFF.

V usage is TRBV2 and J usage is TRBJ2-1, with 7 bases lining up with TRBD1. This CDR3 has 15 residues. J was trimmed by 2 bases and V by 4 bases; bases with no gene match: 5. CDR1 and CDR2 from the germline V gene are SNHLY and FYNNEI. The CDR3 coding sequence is TGTGCCAGCAGTGGATTAGGGGGCCCCTACAATGAGCAGTTCTTC. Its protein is CASSGLGGPYNEQFF.

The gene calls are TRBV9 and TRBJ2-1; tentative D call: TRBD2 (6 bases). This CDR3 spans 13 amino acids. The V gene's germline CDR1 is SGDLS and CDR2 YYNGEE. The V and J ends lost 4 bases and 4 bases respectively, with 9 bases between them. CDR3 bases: TGTGCCAGCAGCCCCGGGGGTTACAATGAGCAGTTCTTC. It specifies CASSPGGYNEQFF.

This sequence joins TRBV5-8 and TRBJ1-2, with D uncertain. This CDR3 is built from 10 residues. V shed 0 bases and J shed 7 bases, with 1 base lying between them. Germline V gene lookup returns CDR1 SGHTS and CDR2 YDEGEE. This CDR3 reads CASSLAGYTF. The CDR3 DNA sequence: TGTGCCAGCAGCTTGGCTGGCTACACCTTC.